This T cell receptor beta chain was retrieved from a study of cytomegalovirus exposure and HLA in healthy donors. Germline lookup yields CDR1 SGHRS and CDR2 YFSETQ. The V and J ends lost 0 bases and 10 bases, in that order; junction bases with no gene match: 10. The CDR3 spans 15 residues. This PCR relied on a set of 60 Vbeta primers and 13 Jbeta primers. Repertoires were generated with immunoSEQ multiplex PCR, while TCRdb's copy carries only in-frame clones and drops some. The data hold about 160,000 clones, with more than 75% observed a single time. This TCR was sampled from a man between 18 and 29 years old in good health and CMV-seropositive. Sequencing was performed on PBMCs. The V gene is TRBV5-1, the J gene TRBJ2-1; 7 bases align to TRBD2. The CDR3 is CASSLGRGGPGEQFF. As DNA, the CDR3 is TGCGCCAGCAGCTTGGGACGGGGAGGGCCTGGAGAGCAGTTCTTC.